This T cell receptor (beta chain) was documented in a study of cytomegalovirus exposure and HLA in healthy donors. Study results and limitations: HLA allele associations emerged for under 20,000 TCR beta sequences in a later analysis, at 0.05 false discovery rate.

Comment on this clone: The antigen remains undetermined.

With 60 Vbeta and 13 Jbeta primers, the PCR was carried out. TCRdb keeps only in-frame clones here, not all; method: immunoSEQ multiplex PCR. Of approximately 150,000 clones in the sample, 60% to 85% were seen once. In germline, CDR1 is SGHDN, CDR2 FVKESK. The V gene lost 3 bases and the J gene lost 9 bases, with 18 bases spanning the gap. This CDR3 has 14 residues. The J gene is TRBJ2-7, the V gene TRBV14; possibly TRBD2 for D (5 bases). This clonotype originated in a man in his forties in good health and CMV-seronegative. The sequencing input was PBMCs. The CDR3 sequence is CASSHPGTNTGQYF. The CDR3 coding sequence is TGTGCCAGCAGCCACCCGGGAACTAACACTGGGCAGTACTTC.